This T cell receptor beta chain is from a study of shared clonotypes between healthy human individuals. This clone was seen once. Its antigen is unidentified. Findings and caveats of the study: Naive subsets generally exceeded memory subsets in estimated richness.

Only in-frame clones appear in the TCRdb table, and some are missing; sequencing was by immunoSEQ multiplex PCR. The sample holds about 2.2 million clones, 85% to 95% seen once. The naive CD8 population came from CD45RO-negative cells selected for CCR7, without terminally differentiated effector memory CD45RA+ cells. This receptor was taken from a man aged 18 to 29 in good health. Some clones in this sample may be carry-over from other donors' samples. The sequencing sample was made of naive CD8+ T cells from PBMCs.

This CDR3 reads CASSAAGTSGNYEQYF. CDR3 DNA: TGTGCCAGCAGTGCTGCCGGGACTAGCGGGAACTACGAGCAGTACTTC. The V call is TRBV6-6, the J call TRBJ2-7, with TRBD2 identical over 13 bases. CDR3 length: 16 residues. The germline CDR1 and CDR2 sequences are MNHNY and SVGAGI (reference sequence). J lost 3 bases, V lost 5 bases, and 7 bases had no gene match.